Detailed here is one TCR beta chain. The data derive from a study of blood T cell repertoires in COVID-19. Overall study: Donors in the United States, Italy and Spain gave samples during acute or convalescent COVID-19. PBMCs, B-cell-depleted T cells, or T cells were the source of the cDNA or gDNA that made up the material.

Losses at the gene ends were 7 bases for V and 1 base for J; bases not matched to a gene: 2. The CDR3 has 13 amino acids. The V gene's germline CDR1 is SQVTM and CDR2 ANQGSEA. In the original processing: The assay estimated nucleated cells by amplifying reference gene primers. TCRdb's table, derived via immunoSEQ multiplex PCR, lists solely in-frame clones and lacks some. V and J calls and clone size are given by that table; D and trimming were obtained from the DNA. The table has tens of thousands of clones, around 80% seen once. Sample: peripheral blood. The chain carries TRBV29-1 and TRBJ2-7; 12 nucleotides agree with TRBD2. The clonotype originates from a man in his fifties or sixties with active or convalescent COVID-19. This chain's CDR3 is CSEGTSGSYEQYF. As DNA, the CDR3 is TGCAGCGAGGGGACTAGCGGGTCCTACGAGCAGTACTTC.